This T cell receptor (beta chain) was found in a study of CD8+ T cells in alopecia areata. Sequencing used cDNA as its template, made by extracting RNA and reverse transcribing it. The protocol was immunoSEQ multiplex PCR, while the TCRdb copy is restricted to in-frame clones and leaves out a portion. Of over 150,000 clones in the sample, roughly 50% were seen once. After removal of 5 bases from V and 2 bases from J, the junction contained 5 bases not matched to a gene. CDR3 length: 15 amino acids. Germline V gives CDR1 MNHEY, CDR2 SVGAGI. The sample was CD8+ T cells sorted from blood. The chain is built from TRBV6-5 and TRBJ2-5; 10 bases align to TRBD2. This TCR was recovered from a human donor in good health. CDR3 bases: TGTGCCAGCAGTCCCCTAGCGGGGGAACAAGAGACCCAGTACTTC. It yields the protein CASSPLAGEQETQYF.